This T cell receptor (beta chain) was sequenced in a study of cytomegalovirus exposure and HLA in healthy donors. As for this clone: Its antigen is unidentified.

In the PCR, 60 Vbeta and 13 Jbeta primers were used. The table came from immunoSEQ multiplex PCR; TCRdb's copy has only in-frame clones and leaves some out. The sample has 190,000 or so clones, around 75% seen once. Notes on the study in general: Analyzed later, most CMV-associated TCR beta chains appeared HLA-restricted. Donors were assumed by presence/absence analyses to have roughly uniform sequencing depth.

Sequencing used PBMCs. The clonotype originates from a male donor in good health and CMV-seropositive.

CDR3 sequence: CASSFGGSGRARSYNEQFF. The DNA of the CDR3 is TGTGCCAGCAGCTTCGGAGGTAGCGGGAGGGCCCGCTCCTACAATGAGCAGTTCTTC. The genes are TRBV7-9 and TRBJ2-1; 11 nucleotides line up with TRBD2. Trimming at V came to 3 bases and at J to 0 bases, leaving 10 bases not matched to a gene. The CDR3 spans 19 residues. In germline, CDR1 is SEHNR, CDR2 FQNEAQ (reference sequence). The variable domain in full, with the rest retrieved from reference TRBV7-9 and TRBJ2-1, is DTGVSQNPRHKITKRGQNVTFRCDPISEHNRLYWYRQTLGQGPEFLTYFQNEAQLEKSRLLSDRFSAERPKGSFSTLEIQRTEQGDSAMYLCASSFGGSGRARSYNEQFFGPGTRLTVL.